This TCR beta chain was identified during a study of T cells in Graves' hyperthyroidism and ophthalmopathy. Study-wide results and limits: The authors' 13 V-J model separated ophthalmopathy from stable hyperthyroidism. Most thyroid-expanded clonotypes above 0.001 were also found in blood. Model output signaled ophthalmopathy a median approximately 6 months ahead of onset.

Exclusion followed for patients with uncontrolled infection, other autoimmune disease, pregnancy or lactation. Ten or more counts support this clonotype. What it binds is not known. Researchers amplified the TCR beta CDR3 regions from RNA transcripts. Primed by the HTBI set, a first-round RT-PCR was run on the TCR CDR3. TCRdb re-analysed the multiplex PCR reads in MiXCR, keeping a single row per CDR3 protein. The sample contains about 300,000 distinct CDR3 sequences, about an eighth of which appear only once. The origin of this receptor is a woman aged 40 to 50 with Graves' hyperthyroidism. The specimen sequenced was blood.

The CDR3 DNA reads TGTGCCAGCGGGGACTCCCAGGGCCCCGATACGCAGTATTTT. Its protein product is CASGDSQGPDTQYF. The V and J genes are TRBV6-1 and TRBJ2-3, with D possibly TRBD2 on 6 matching bases. The germline V gene has CDR1 MNHNS and CDR2 SASEGT. The CDR3 is 14 amino acids. V lost 8 bases and J 6 bases, leaving 18 bases between the germline ends.